One and the same sample provided the 10 T cell receptor beta chains below, sequenced in a study of T cells in Graves' hyperthyroidism and ophthalmopathy. The TCR beta CDR3 regions underwent amplification using RNA transcripts as the source. HTBI primers were used for first-round RT-PCR of the TCR CDR3. MiXCR was run by TCRdb on the multiplex PCR reads, yielding one entry per CDR3 protein. The data hold 400,000 to 500,000 distinct CDR3 sequences, with approximately 14% observed a single time. Sequenced: blood. Receptors originate from a young woman with Graves' hyperthyroidism.

This clonotype was observed many times. J is TRBJ1-5 and V is TRBV2; TRBD1 matches 8 bases. V shed 4 bases and J 4 bases; nucleotides not matched to a gene: 6. Germline CDR1 is SNHLY and CDR2 is FYNNEI. The CDR3 runs 15 residues. The DNA for the CDR3 is TGTGCCAGCAGTGGAGACAGGGGCCTGAATCAGCCCCAGCATTTT. Protein product: CASSGDRGLNQPQHF.

This clonotype has a handful of counts. The gene calls are TRBV20-1 and TRBJ2-7; 14 nucleotides match TRBD2. Germline V gene data show CDR1 as DFQATT and CDR2 as SNEGSKA (reference sequence). There are 15 residues in the CDR3. V lost 6 bases, J lost 8 bases, and 12 bases stayed unmatched. As DNA, the CDR3 is TGCAGTGCGCAGACTAGCGGGAGGGCCGATCACAAGCAGTACGTC. Translation gives CSAQTSGRADHKQYV.

This clonotype came up many times. This rearrangement joins TRBV9 to TRBJ2-7; D is possibly TRBD1 (5 bases). The length of the CDR3 is 14 residues. In germline, CDR1 is SGDLS, CDR2 YYNGEE. The V gene lost 0 bases and the J gene lost 7 bases, with 14 bases spanning the gap. This CDR3 reads CASSVGGLGREQYV. The CDR3 DNA reads as TGTGCCAGCAGCGTAGGGGGCCTAGGACGGGAGCAGTACGTC.

At least ten counts were recorded for this clonotype. The chain uses TRBV7-8 and TRBJ2-7, with a possible D match to TRBD1 (6 bases). V was cut by 6 bases and J by 2 bases, with 17 bases left in between. This CDR3 has 15 residues. From germline, CDR1 is SGHVS and CDR2 FQNEAQ. CDR3 sequence: CASSYRDLRAYEQYF. The DNA for the CDR3 is TGTGCCAGCAGTTACAGGGACCTCAGAGCCTACGAGCAGTACTTC. The full variable domain, its missing parts supplied by reference TRBV7-8 and TRBJ2-7, is GAGVSQSPRYKVAKRGQDVALRCDPISGHVSLFWYQQALGQGPEFLTYFQNEAQLDKSGLPSDRFFAERPEGSVSTLKIQRTQQEDSAVYLCASSYRDLRAYEQYFGPGTRLTVT.

The table lists this clonotype with many counts. V is TRBV27 and J is TRBJ2-1, with unresolved D. The CDR3 is 16 residues long. The germline V gene has CDR1 MNHEY and CDR2 SMNVEV (reference sequence). V lost 4 bases to trimming and J lost 4 bases, with 17 bases between them. This chain's CDR3 is CASSYLRVGLYNEQFF. DNA of the CDR3: TGTGCCAGCAGTTATTTACGGGTGGGCTTATACAATGAGCAGTTCTTC.

This clonotype was found many times. The chain combines TRBV2 with TRBJ1-2, with a tentative D call TRBD1 (5 bases). Germline CDR1 reads SNHLY; CDR2 reads FYNNEI. V shed 10 bases and J shed 4 bases, with 16 bases lying between them. CDR3 length equals 13 residues. The CDR3 nucleotides are TGTGCCAACCTTCTTGGTAGGGGCTATGGCTACACCTTC. The encoded protein is CANLLGRGYGYTF. Complete variable domain (other parts from reference TRBV2 and TRBJ1-2): EPEVTQTPSHQVTQMGQEVILRCVPISNHLYFYWYRQILGQKVEFLVSFYNNEISEKSEIFDDQFSVERPDGSNFTLKIRSTKLEDSAMYFCANLLGRGYGYTFGSGTRLTVV.

The rearrangement uses TRBV12-3 or TRBV12-4 and TRBJ2-1; D ambiguous. This CDR3 comprises 13 residues. V was clipped by 3 bases and J by 7 bases, with 10 bases between them. For the CDR3, the DNA is TGTGCCAGCAGTTTTTGGTCCGGAAATGAGCAGTTCTTC. Translated, it gives CASSFWSGNEQFF.

This clonotype was counted ten times or more. This chain links TRBV14 with TRBJ1-1; D call uncertain. Trimming shortened V by 0 bases and J by 7 bases, and 12 bases separated the two germline ends. This CDR3 spans 14 amino acids. CDR1 is SGHDN, CDR2 FVKESK, per germline. The CDR3 loop reads CASSQERQASEAFF. Here the CDR3 DNA reads TGTGCCAGCAGCCAAGAGAGGCAGGCAAGTGAAGCTTTCTTT.

The sample holds many counts of this clonotype. The gene calls are TRBV6-1 and TRBJ2-1; 8 positions agree with TRBD2. Germline V lookup: CDR1 MNHNS, CDR2 SASEGT. The V and J ends lost 5 bases and 1 base, in that order; junction bases with no gene match: 13. The CDR3 length is 18 residues. CDR3 sequence: CASSLSSGRLGSYNEQFF. The CDR3 DNA is TGTGCCAGCAGTCTGTCGAGCGGGAGATTGGGTTCCTACAATGAGCAGTTCTTC.

The gene calls are TRBV5-1 and TRBJ1-4, with 9 bases identical to TRBD1. V lost 5 bases and J lost 5; bases outside the gene matches: 7. Germline V gene sequence: CDR1 SGHRS, CDR2 YFSETQ. The CDR3 sequence is 15 residues long. In DNA, the CDR3 is TGCGCCAGCAGGACAACCGGGACAGGGAATGAAAAACTGTTTTTT. This translates into CASRTTGTGNEKLFF.